The 15 T cell receptor beta chains below all came from one sample that was sequenced in a study of T cell responses to AZD1222 COVID-19 vaccine. Measured with immunoSEQ multiplex PCR; TCRdb has only the in-frame clones, and not every one. The sample gives about 120,000 clones, 91% of which show up once; 4.5% is in the top ten. The material sequenced was peripheral blood, taken on day 0 of AZD1222 vaccination. The receptors were gathered from an adult in good health.

The gene calls are TRBV2 and TRBJ1-1; TRBD1 might be the D (6 bases). With 6 bases removed from V and 11 bases from J, the gap between germline ends came to 13 bases. CDR1 and CDR2 (germline): SNHLY, FYNNEI. The CDR3 contains 11 residues. The CDR3 coding sequence is TGTGCCAGCAGCGAACGGGGGGCGGCTTTCTTT. Protein product: CASSERGAAFF.

The rearrangement joins TRBV16 to TRBJ2-1; perhaps TRBD2 as D (5 bases). The germline gives CDR1 KGHSY, CDR2 FQNENV. The CDR3 runs 16 residues. Trimming cost V 0 bases and J 9 bases, with 18 bases left between them. The CDR3 DNA reads as TGTGCCAGCAGCCAATCAATCAACATGAAACGGGGTGAGCAGTTCTTC. As protein: CASSQSINMKRGEQFF.

This sequence joins TRBV5-5 and TRBJ2-7; D call uncertain. Trimming shortened V by 2 bases and J by 0 bases, and 9 bases separated the two germline ends. Germline V gives CDR1 SGHKS, CDR2 YYEKEE (reference sequence). The CDR3 spans 14 residues. CDR3 region: CASSLFDTSYEQYF. CDR3 sequence (DNA): TGTGCCAGCAGCTTATTTGACACCTCCTACGAGCAGTACTTC. Supplemented by reference TRBV5-5 and TRBJ2-7, the full variable domain reads DAGVTQSPTHLIKTRGQQVTLRCSPISGHKSVSWYQQVLGQGPQFIFQYYEKEERGRGNFPDRFSARQFPNYSSELNVNALLLGDSALYLCASSLFDTSYEQYFGPGTRLTVT.

The chain has TRBV27 and TRBJ1-2; the D gene is possibly TRBD1 (5 bases). Germline loops: CDR1 MNHEY, CDR2 SMNVEV (reference sequence). The CDR3 sequence is 13 residues long. V was clipped by 3 bases and J by 7 bases, with 12 bases between them. The CDR3 is CASSFQGGGGYTF. As DNA, the CDR3 is TGTGCCAGCAGTTTTCAGGGTGGTGGTGGCTACACCTTC.

The chain carries TRBV7-2 and TRBJ2-5; D ambiguous. This CDR3 has 13 residues. Between the trimmed V and J ends, which lost 2 bases and 4 bases, there was a span of 8 bases. Germline lookup yields CDR1 SGHTA and CDR2 FQGNSA. The CDR3 DNA follows: TGTGCCAGCAGCTTAAATCGCGGAGAGACCCAGTACTTC. Translation: CASSLNRGETQYF.

The V and J genes are TRBV4-1 and TRBJ1-1, with D perhaps TRBD1 (5 bases). This CDR3 spans 14 amino acids. Trimming shortened V by 3 bases and J by 1 base, and 9 bases separated the two germline ends. Germline lookup yields CDR1 MGHRA and CDR2 YSYEKL. CDR3 protein: CASSHGTGNTEAFF. The CDR3 DNA reads TGCGCCAGCAGCCACGGCACAGGGAACACTGAAGCTTTCTTT.

The chain uses TRBV6-5 and TRBJ2-7; 10 bases match TRBD2. The germline gives CDR1 MNHEY, CDR2 SVGAGI. The CDR3 runs to 14 residues. J lost 3 bases, V lost 7 bases, and 6 bases had no gene match. CDR3 sequence (DNA): TGTGCCAGCACCATAGCGGGGGGTGACTACGAGCAGTACTTC. Its translation is CASTIAGGDYEQYF.

This chain connects TRBV29-1 to TRBJ1-2; D is unclear. CDR3 length: 15 residues. Germline lookup yields CDR1 SQVTM and CDR2 ANQGSEA. V shed 1 base and J shed 1 base, with 13 bases lying between them. The CDR3 DNA is TGCAGCGTTGAAGGGTTTCTTAATCGTAACTATGGCTACACCTTC. Translation gives CSVEGFLNRNYGYTF.

The chain links TRBV7-2 to TRBJ1-4; tentatively, D is TRBD1 (6 bases). CDR1 and CDR2 (germline): SGHTA, FQGNSA. The CDR3 loop spans 15 amino acids. Trimming took 0 bases from V and 7 from J, leaving 12 bases between them. CDR3 nucleotide sequence: TGTGCCAGCAGCTTAGCGCGAACAGGGACTGAAAAACTGTTTTTT. Residues: CASSLARTGTEKLFF.

Here the CDR3 DNA reads TGTGCCAGCAGTTCCCCCTCGACAGGGTACTACGAGCAGTACTTC. It encodes CASSSPSTGYYEQYF. The genes are TRBV28 and TRBJ2-7; 7 nucleotides match TRBD1. V was pared by 4 bases and J by 3 bases, with 9 bases of the junction left unmatched. The CDR3 contains 15 residues. Germline V lookup: CDR1 MDHEN, CDR2 SYDVKM. The variable domain in full, completed from reference TRBV28 and TRBJ2-7, reads DVKVTQSSRYLVKRTGEKVFLECVQDMDHENMFWYRQDPGLGLRLIYFSYDVKMKEKGDIPEGYSVSREKKERFSLILESASTNQTSMYLCASSSPSTGYYEQYFGPGTRLTVT.

The rearrangement uses TRBV4-1 and TRBJ1-1; D is unresolved. Trimming removed 1 base at V and 5 bases at J, with 5 bases between. The CDR3 covers 12 residues. CDR1 MGHRA and CDR2 YSYEKL come from the germline V gene. CDR3 loop: CASSQAGTEAFF. DNA of the CDR3: TGCGCCAGCAGCCAAGCCGGGACTGAAGCTTTCTTT.

The chain is built from TRBV24-1 and TRBJ2-3; 16 nucleotides align to TRBD2. With 9 bases clipped from V and 1 base from J, the junction kept 6 bases outside the gene matches. Germline CDR1 KGHDR, CDR2 SFDVKD. This CDR3 contains 17 residues. CDR3 DNA: TGTGCCACCGGGGGACTAGCGGGGGGGAAGGGCACAGATACGCAGTATTTT. Its translation: CATGGLAGGKGTDTQYF.

The CDR3 reads CASSSQGGFEAFF. Here the CDR3 DNA reads TGTGCCAGCAGCTCTCAGGGGGGTTTCGAGGCTTTCTTT. The chain combines TRBV11-2 with TRBJ1-1, with 7 nucleotides matching TRBD1. Germline V gene data show CDR1 as SGHAT and CDR2 as FQNNGV. V trimming: 4 bases; J trimming: 11 bases; junction bases outside the gene matches: 10. The CDR3 totals 13 residues.

Here the CDR3 DNA reads TGTGCCAGCAGCTTGTATAAGGTTTGGGGGGAGCAGTACTTC. Translated, it gives CASSLYKVWGEQYF. The genes are TRBV11-2 and TRBJ2-7, with D possibly called TRBD1 or TRBD2 (5 bases each). The CDR3 spans 14 residues. V dropped 3 bases and J dropped 7 bases, with 16 bases sitting between them. Germline loops: CDR1 SGHAT, CDR2 FQNNGV. The whole variable domain, filled in from reference TRBV11-2 and TRBJ2-7, reads EAGVAQSPRYKIIEKRQSVAFWCNPISGHATLYWYQQILGQGPKLLIQFQNNGVVDDSQLPKDRFSAERLKGVDSTLKIQPAKLEDSAVYLCASSLYKVWGEQYFGPGTRLTVT.

This chain connects TRBV2 to TRBJ1-3, with D possibly being TRBD1 (5 bases). From germline, CDR1 is SNHLY and CDR2 FYNNEI. V was cut by 7 bases and J by 1 base, with 17 bases left in between. The CDR3 spans 16 residues. CDR3 bases: TGTGCCAGCACTCCGGATCGCAGGGAGTCTGGAAACACCATATATTTT. Protein: CASTPDRRESGNTIYF.